The TCR beta chain described here comes from a study of T cells in Graves' hyperthyroidism and ophthalmopathy (dated by TCRdb to between 2018 and 2021). A note on the overall study: Peripheral blood was sampled at the time of initial diagnosis, prior to any treatment. A discovery cohort of about a hundred patients, 43 with Graves' ophthalmopathy and more than 55 with stable Graves' hyperthyroidism, was used to find distinguishing TCR V-J signatures. Prospective prediction of ophthalmopathy was tested in an independent validation cohort consisting of under 20 hyperthyroidism patients and 15 to 17 patients who later progressed to ophthalmopathy. Thyroid tissue and blood T-cell repertoires from about six Graves' hyperthyroidism patients were also compared in the study. TCR Vbeta CDR3 sequencing of 135 peripheral blood samples (under 45 ophthalmopathy, about 80 hyperthyroidism and roughly 17 progressor patients) is reported in the paper. For training and testing, the 100 patients in the discovery cohort were randomly divided in a 7:3 ratio. After blood sampling, hyperthyroidism patients were treated with methimazole at a starting dose of 30 mg daily, and ophthalmopathy patients were treated with high-dose intravenous methylprednisolone.

The TCR beta CDR3 regions were amplified from the RNA transcripts. The TCR CDR3 was subjected to a first round of RT-PCR using the HTBI primer set and the Qiagen OneStep RT-PCR kit. Libraries were constructed in a second round of multiplex PCR, after which size selection and purification were carried out. Libraries were sequenced paired-end with 100 bp reads on an Illumina HiSeq2000. The paper's data handling went like this. SOAPnuke was used to process the raw data, with reads discarded if the reads contained adapters or uncalled bases, had a mean Phred below 15, or lacked an exact constant-primer or identifier match. High-quality paired reads were merged using COPE v1.2.5, and each unique nucleotide sequence was defined as a clonotype. Clonotypes were aligned to IMGT TRBV, TRBD and TRBJ reference segments using MiTCR v1.1. The analysis was restricted to V-J combinations with a frequency above 0.0001, which together covered 98% to 99.2% of the repertoires. A TCS score was defined as the ratio between F50 (clonal expansion) and ExV (chaos), using BLOSUM62-based TCRdist between CDR3 peptides within each V-J. Welch's t-statistics and random forest reduced around 550 V-J features to 10 to 15, which were used in a naive Bayes classifier (R e1071). Using fastp trimming at Q25 and MiXCR clonotype assembly, TCRdb reanalyzed the public sequencing data and kept in-frame beta chains. Rows with one shared CDR3 protein collapse into an entry with the most common genes and DNA. TCRdb, rather than the study authors, made the V and J calls. The sample has some 720,000 distinct CDR3 sequences on record, around 17% of them singletons. The ten top clones hold around 7.7% of the sample.

V gives up 8 bases and J gives up 0 bases, and the segment between their germline ends measures 11 bases. Taken from cysteine to phenylalanine, the CDR3 has 14 residues. The sequence is cut down to CDR3 DNA, 42 bases in frame from base 1. Based on the germline V gene, the CDR1 and CDR2 sequences are SNHLY and FYNNEI. This clonotype was counted a single time. The specificity of this receptor is unknown. No much larger clonotype is one base removed from it; base qualities were not supplied. One read is thin evidence. Graves' hyperthyroidism was defined as stable when no progression to ophthalmopathy occurred over 18 months of follow-up. Hyperthyroidism patients were aged 18 to 65 years and newly diagnosed, with disease duration of less than 2 months. Patients with uncontrolled infections, other autoimmune diseases, pregnancy or lactation were excluded. Diagnoses were based on clinical symptoms, serum thyroxine and TRAb, thyroid ultrasound and orbital computed tomography. PBMCs were isolated from 10 ml of fresh peripheral blood by Ficoll-Paque density gradient centrifugation. Total RNA was extracted using Trizol reagent, and RNA quality was assessed on an Agilent 2100 Bioanalyzer.

What the research found in general, with its limitations: Most expanded thyroid clonotypes (frequency above 0.001) were also detected in blood, suggesting blood repertoires may reflect thyroid immune responses. No statistical method was used to set the sample size in advance, and investigators knew the group allocation. During validation, the model predicted progression to ophthalmopathy a median of about 5.9 months ahead of onset, with roughly 65% sensitivity and less than 85% specificity. A model built on a 13 V-J signature distinguished ophthalmopathy from stable hyperthyroidism, reaching roughly 88% sensitivity and 81.08% specificity in cross-validation and 80%/75% in testing.

In this chain, TRBV2 is recombined with TRBJ1-5; no confident D gene assignment can be made. The sequence came from a man between 18 and 29 years old with Graves' hyperthyroidism. Sequenced: blood. The CDR3 is CASWAENSNQPQHF. The nucleotide sequence is TGTGCCAGCTGGGCCGAAAATAGCAATCAGCCCCAGCATTTT.